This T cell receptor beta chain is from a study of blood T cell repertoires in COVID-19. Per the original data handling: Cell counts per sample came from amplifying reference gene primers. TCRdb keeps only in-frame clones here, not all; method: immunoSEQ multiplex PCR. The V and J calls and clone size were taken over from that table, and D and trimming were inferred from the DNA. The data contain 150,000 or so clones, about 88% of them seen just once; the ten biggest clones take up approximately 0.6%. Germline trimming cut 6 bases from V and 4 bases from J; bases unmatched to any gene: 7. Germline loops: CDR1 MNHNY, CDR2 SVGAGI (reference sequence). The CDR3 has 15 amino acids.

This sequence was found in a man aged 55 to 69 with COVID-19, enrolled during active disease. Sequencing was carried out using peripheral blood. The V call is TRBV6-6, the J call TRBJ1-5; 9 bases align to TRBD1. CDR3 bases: TGTGCCAGCAGAGATCCCGGGACAGGGAATCAGCCCCAGCATTTT. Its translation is CASRDPGTGNQPQHF.